This TCR beta chain was sequenced during a study of CD8 T cells in ankylosing spondylitis. The germline V and J ends were trimmed by 2 bases and 0 bases, with 14 bases remaining between them. The CDR3 covers 16 residues. Germline-derived CDR1 and CDR2 are SGHDN and FVKESK. TCRdb reprocessed the 5' RACE reads with MiXCR, giving one entry per CDR3 protein. This table has tens of thousands of distinct CDR3 sequences, approximately 30% appearing once. Source material: blood, either unsorted or a sorted T cell fraction (not recorded which). This sequence joins TRBV14 and TRBJ2-7; D unresolved. The sequence was obtained from a male donor with ankylosing spondylitis or in good health (not recorded which). Here the CDR3 reads CASSQLRTSSSYEQYF. The CDR3 nucleotides are TGTGCCAGCAGCCAACTAAGGACGTCCAGCTCCTACGAGCAGTACTTC.